One and the same sample provided the 16 T cell receptor beta chains below, sequenced in a study of regulatory T cells in long-lasting Graves disease. Time point specified: persistent/refractory GD, antithyroid drugs over 5 years with positive TRAb. PBMC-derived RNA was used for the TCR library. HTBI primers from iRepertoire and Arm-PCR of CDR3 regions yielded the TCR beta libraries. MiXCR, applied by TCRdb to the multiplex PCR reads, yields one record per CDR3 protein. The sample holds about 470,000 distinct CDR3 sequences, roughly 20% seen once. Here the sequenced sample was peripheral blood mononuclear cells (PBMCs), taken when the disease was refractory, from a patient treated with antithyroid drugs. These TCRs come from a female donor with Graves disease.

This clonotype was counted ten times or more. The chain has TRBV7-2 and TRBJ1-1; TRBD1 aligns across 7 bases. With V trimmed by 1 base and J by 4 bases, 3 bases remained unmatched. Per the germline V gene, CDR1 is SGHTA and CDR2 is FQGNSA. There are 14 residues in the CDR3. The CDR3 DNA is TGTGCCAGCAGCTTAGAACCAGGGGGCACTGAAGCTTTCTTT. It yields the protein CASSLEPGGTEAFF.

The chain uses TRBV6-1 and TRBJ2-7; 7 positions agree with TRBD1. The germline gives CDR1 MNHNS, CDR2 SASEGT. The CDR3 totals 14 residues. V trimming: 7 bases; J trimming: 0 bases; junction bases outside the gene matches: 6. CDR3 amino acids: CASTKTGSSYEQYF. Here the CDR3 DNA reads TGTGCCAGCACCAAGACAGGGAGCTCCTACGAGCAGTACTTC.

The chain has TRBV20-1 and TRBJ2-1; D may correspond to TRBD1 or TRBD2 (5 bases each). This CDR3 contains 13 residues. Trimming took 1 base from V and 6 from J, leaving 10 bases between them. Germline loops: CDR1 DFQATT, CDR2 SNEGSKA (reference sequence). CDR3 sequence: CSARVRGGNEQFF. The CDR3 nucleotides read TGCAGTGCTAGAGTCCGGGGCGGCAATGAGCAGTTCTTC.

This clonotype was recorded a few times. The gene calls are TRBV5-4 and TRBJ2-7; TRBD2 matches at 8 bases. There are 15 residues in the CDR3. CDR1 SGHNT and CDR2 YYREEE come from the germline V gene (reference sequence). V was clipped by 4 bases and J by 2 bases; unmatched bases: 8. CDR3 DNA: TGTGCCAGCAGCCTTAGCGGGAAGTCCGCCTACGAGCAGTACTTC. This gives the protein CASSLSGKSAYEQYF.

The V and J genes are TRBV6-2 or TRBV6-3 and TRBJ2-7, with 9 nucleotides matching TRBD1. There are 14 residues in the CDR3. V gave up 8 bases and J gave up 3 bases; unmatched junction bases: 8. Germline CDR1 is MNHEY and CDR2 is SVGEGT. Here the CDR3 DNA reads TGTGCCAGCGCCCGGGACAGGGTAATCTACGAGCAGTACTTC. Protein product: CASARDRVIYEQYF.

This clonotype was seen at least ten times. The chain carries TRBV7-9 and TRBJ2-5; D is unclear. Trimming took 0 bases from V and 2 from J, leaving 4 bases between them. The V gene's germline CDR1 is SEHNR and CDR2 FQNEAQ (reference sequence). The CDR3 extends over 13 amino acids. The CDR3 coding sequence is TGTGCCAGCAGCTTAGCGGTTCAAGAGACCCAGTACTTC. It encodes CASSLAVQETQYF.

This sequence joins TRBV2 and TRBJ1-1; D may be TRBD1 (5 bases). V lost 6 bases to trimming and J lost 0 bases, with 14 bases between them. Per germline, CDR1 SNHLY and CDR2 FYNNEI. The CDR3 consists of 15 residues. This chain's CDR3 is CASRGTRVLNTEAFF. CDR3 sequence (DNA): TGTGCCAGCAGGGGGACTAGGGTCCTGAACACTGAAGCTTTCTTT.

This clonotype was seen only a few times. This sequence joins TRBV4-1 and TRBJ1-1; 9 bases are a match to TRBD1. The V gene's germline CDR1 is MGHRA and CDR2 YSYEKL. The CDR3 has 15 residues. V trimming: 3 bases; J trimming: 5 bases; junction bases outside the gene matches: 7. As DNA, the CDR3 is TGCGCCAGCAGCCATCCGGGACAGGGTGAAACTGAAGCTTTCTTT. Amino acids: CASSHPGQGETEAFF.

This clonotype turned up a few times. The V and J genes are TRBV28 and TRBJ2-1; 14 bases line up with TRBD2. The V gene's germline CDR1 is MDHEN and CDR2 SYDVKM. V was pared by 5 bases and J by 6 bases, with 9 bases of the junction left unmatched. This CDR3 is built from 17 residues. The CDR3 is CASSPGVGLAGGNEQFF. CDR3 DNA: TGTGCCAGCAGTCCAGGGGTCGGACTAGCGGGAGGCAATGAGCAGTTCTTC.

To note about this clonotype: A read error is likely, as this CDR3 ends without the conserved phenylalanine or tryptophan. V and J are TRBV12-3 or TRBV12-4 and TRBJ1-1; no clear D gene. CDR3 length: 12 amino acids. The V and J ends lost 1 base and 5 bases respectively, with 5 bases between them. In DNA form, the CDR3 reads TGTGCCAGCAGTTTAGGGTGGACTGAAGCTTTCTCT. Its translation is CASSLGWTEAFS.

The sample holds many counts of this clonotype. This chain joins TRBV7-2 and TRBJ2-5; D might be TRBD2 (6 bases). The CDR3 extends over 16 amino acids. Germline CDR1 SGHTA, CDR2 FQGNSA. The ends were cut back, 5 bases at V and 5 bases at J, with 21 bases in the middle. The CDR3 is CASSRRPPGDGETQYF. DNA for the CDR3: TGTGCCAGCAGCCGACGCCCCCCGGGAGATGGCGAGACCCAGTACTTC.

A word on this clonotype: Being one base from a much bigger clone, this may be a read error. The chain couples TRBV7-2 to TRBJ1-5; D remains ambiguous. Germline V gene sequence: CDR1 SGHTA, CDR2 FQGNSA. This CDR3 spans 15 amino acids. The CDR3 bases are TGTGCCGGCAGCTTCGTCACGGGAGGAGGACAGCCCCAGCATTTT. Its translation: CAGSFVTGGGQPQHF.

The J gene is TRBJ2-3, the V gene TRBV9; TRBD2 matches 7 bases. The CDR3 is 15 residues long. Germline lookup yields CDR1 SGDLS and CDR2 YYNGEE. The V gene end was trimmed by 2 bases and the J gene end by 2 bases; junction bases not matched to a gene: 5. The CDR3 DNA reads TGTGCCAGCAGCGTTCTAGCGGCTACCACAGATACGCAGTATTTT. Its protein product is CASSVLAATTDTQYF. Based on the CDR3 plus reference TRBV9 and TRBJ2-3, the full variable domain is DSGVTQTPKHLITATGQRVTLRCSPRSGDLSVYWYQQSLDQGLQFLIQYYNGEERAKGNILERFSAQQFPDLHSELNLSSLELGDSALYFCASSVLAATTDTQYFGPGTRLTVL.

In this sample, this clonotype turned up many times. This chain uses TRBV2 with TRBJ1-2, with 9 positions matching TRBD1. The CDR3 has 16 amino acids. Losses at the gene ends were 0 bases for V and 4 bases for J; bases not matched to a gene: 6. The V gene's germline CDR1 is SNHLY and CDR2 FYNNEI. Written as DNA, the CDR3 is TGTGCCAGCAGTGAAGCCAAGGACAGGGGCGTCTATGGCTACACCTTC. Encoded protein: CASSEAKDRGVYGYTF.

This clonotype has just a few counts. The CDR3 DNA sequence: TGTGCCAGCAGTTTTCTAGCGGACCAAGAGACCCAGTACTTC. It translates to CASSFLADQETQYF. The rearrangement joins TRBV27 to TRBJ2-5; 7 bases are a match to TRBD2. Germline CDR1 MNHEY, CDR2 SMNVEV (reference sequence). V trimming: 3 bases; J trimming: 0 bases; junction bases outside the gene matches: 1. The CDR3 has 14 residues.

This clonotype appeared many times. The chain recombines TRBV6-5 with TRBJ2-7; D perhaps matches TRBD1 (6 bases). Trimming stripped 1 base from V and 4 bases from J, with 11 bases between. This CDR3 region has 14 residues. The germline V gene has CDR1 MNHEY and CDR2 SVGAGI. The DNA of the CDR3 is TGTGCCAGCAGTTACTTCCAGGGGTCGTACGAGCAGTACTTC. This codes for CASSYFQGSYEQYF.